What follows describes a single T cell receptor beta chain. Germline is not matched at one junction end, which may reflect a read error. These data come from a study of control samples from healthy donors and cancer patients. Only in-frame clones appear in the TCRdb table, and some are missing; sequencing was by immunoSEQ multiplex PCR. This sample has roughly 120,000 clones, with 85% to 90% found just once. The CDR3 loop spans 15 amino acids. Germline lookup yields CDR1 LNHNV and CDR2 YYDKDF (reference sequence). The sequenced material came from PBMCs. The V gene is TRBV15, the J gene TRBJ2-1; 7 bases fit TRBD2. The source of this sequence is a woman between 50 and 59 years old with colorectal cancer. The CDR3 reads CATSRGLGGEEAGLF. CDR3 bases: TGTGCCACCAGCAGAGGCCTGGGGGGGGAGGAGGCTGGGCTCTTC.